Included here is one TCR beta chain sequence, with context. The CDR3 totals 14 residues. CDR1 is SGHVS and CDR2 is FNYEAQ in the germline V gene. Trimming stripped 5 bases from V and 7 bases from J, with 17 bases between. This sample was taken from a study of shared clonotypes between healthy human individuals. Produced via immunoSEQ multiplex PCR; TCRdb's table is partial and in-frame only. The sample records roughly 700,000 clones, around 67% being singletons. The sequenced sample was memory CD4+ T cells sorted from blood. Subset meaning: CD45RA-negative fraction. The chain has TRBV7-6 and TRBJ2-5; weak D call: TRBD1 (6 bases). The clonotype comes from a woman aged 25 to 45 in good health. In DNA, the CDR3 is TGTGCCAGCAGCCCCGGTTGGGGGCAATGGACCCAGTACTTC. Translation gives CASSPGWGQWTQYF.